The rows below give T cell receptor beta chains drawn from one sample of a study of blood T cells in healthy people across ages. Each CDR3 protein gets one entry after TCRdb re-called the 5' RACE reads with MiXCR. Among some 1.4 million distinct CDR3 sequences listed, roughly 40% were seen once. The sequenced material came from blood. Receptor source: a woman under 30 in good health. Each CDR3 is given with its conserved first and last residue. Each record gives: V gene, J gene, D gene, clone size, CDR3 protein, CDR3 DNA. A D gene is named only where the DNA matches it firmly. Only some rows state a clone size, as once, few, many or a class for expanded clones.

TRBV11-2	TRBJ2-6	TRBD1	-	CASATPGGSGANVLTF	TGTGCCAGCGCTACCCCAGGGGGCTCTGGGGCCAACGTCCTGACTTTC
TRBV5-1	TRBJ2-7	TRBD2	-	CASSLVSGLAGDIEQYF	TGCGCCAGCAGCTTGGTCTCGGGACTAGCGGGAGATATCGAGCAGTACTTC
TRBV4-1	TRBJ1-1	TRBD1	-	CASSQAGQQNTEAFF	TGCGCCAGCAGCCAAGCGGGACAGCAGAACACTGAAGCTTTCTTT
TRBV6-5	TRBJ1-5	TRBD1	few	CASNPGTGRNQPQHF	TGTGCCAGCAACCCCGGGACAGGCCGAAATCAGCCCCAGCATTTT
TRBV29-1	TRBJ1-1	TRBD1	-	CSVDDRVETEAFF	TGCAGCGTCGATGACAGGGTAGAGACTGAAGCTTTCTTT
TRBV20-1	TRBJ2-5	-	few	CSARDPTQETQYF	TGCAGTGCTAGAGACCCTACCCAAGAGACCCAGTACTTC
TRBV6-5	TRBJ1-1	-	-	CASSYLDPDSEAFF	TGTGCCAGCAGTTACCTAGACCCGGACTCTGAAGCTTTCTTT
TRBV29-1	TRBJ2-5	TRBD2	few	CSVEGTSGGQETQYF	TGCAGCGTTGAAGGGACTAGCGGGGGCCAAGAGACCCAGTACTTC
TRBV25-1	TRBJ2-7	TRBD1	-	CASSPRDRISYEQYF	TGTGCCAGCAGCCCCCGGGACAGGATCTCCTACGAGCAGTACTTC
TRBV7-8	TRBJ2-1	TRBD1	few	CASSLQDRLDEQFF	TGTGCCAGCAGCTTACAGGACAGGCTGGATGAGCAGTTCTTC
TRBV12-3/TRBV12-4	TRBJ2-3	-	-	CASSLGRGPSTDTQYF	TGTGCCAGCAGTTTAGGGCGGGGGCCGAGCACAGATACGCAGTATTTT
TRBV6-6	TRBJ2-1	TRBD2	-	CASSSGTSSEQFF	TGTGCCAGCAGTTCCGGGACTAGCAGTGAGCAGTTCTTC
TRBV4-1	TRBJ2-1	TRBD2	few	CASSQEEVGPSGGNEQFF	TGCGCCAGCAGCCAAGAAGAAGTCGGGCCTAGCGGAGGGAATGAGCAGTTCTTC
TRBV21-1	TRBJ1-4	-	-	CASSKSERLFF	TGTGCCAGCAGCAAGTCCGAGAGATTGTTTTTT
TRBV5-1	TRBJ2-5	-	-	CASSFLYGENEQYF	TGCGCCAGCAGCTTTCTGTACGGGGAGAATGAGCAGTACTTC
TRBV29-1	TRBJ2-5	-	few	CSGVDGQQYF	TGCAGCGGGGTGGATGGCCAGCAGTACTTC
TRBV11-2	TRBJ2-1	TRBD2	many	CASSQTSGRVNEQFF	TGTGCCAGCAGCCAGACTAGCGGGAGGGTAAATGAGCAGTTCTTC
TRBV12-3/TRBV12-4	TRBJ1-5	-	-	CASTNGGSNQPQHF	TGTGCCAGCACCAATGGAGGGAGCAATCAGCCCCAGCATTTT
TRBV5-1	TRBJ1-6	TRBD1	-	CASSSTGGYNSPLHF	TGCGCCAGCAGCTCGACAGGGGGCTATAATTCACCCCTCCACTTT
TRBV12-3/TRBV12-4	TRBJ1-1	TRBD1	-	CASRRTDRVTEAFF	TGTGCCAGCAGACGGACGGACAGGGTCACTGAAGCTTTCTTT
TRBV18	TRBJ2-6	-	few	CASSPLRSGGANVLTF	TGTGCCAGCTCACCGCTACGGTCTGGCGGGGCCAACGTCCTGACTTTC
TRBV27	TRBJ2-7	-	-	CASSTRGGEQYF	TGTGCCAGCAGTACCCGAGGAGGCGAGCAGTACTTC
TRBV19	TRBJ2-3	-	-	CASSMGGLITDTQYF	TGTGCCAGTAGTATGGGAGGACTGATCACAGATACGCAGTATTTT
TRBV7-9	TRBJ1-5	-	-	CASSSIAVNQPQHF	TGTGCCAGCAGCTCAATCGCGGTTAATCAGCCCCAGCATTTT
TRBV5-1	TRBJ2-7	-	-	CASSLSRSNEERYF	TGCGCCAGCAGCTTGAGTAGGTCGAACGAAGAGCGGTACTTC
TRBV28	TRBJ1-5	TRBD1	-	CASSLVRGVQPQHF	TGTGCCAGCAGTTTAGTCAGGGGGGTCCAGCCCCAGCATTTT
TRBV20-1	TRBJ2-7	TRBD2	many	CSARVWAAGANYNEQYF	TGCAGTGCTAGAGTATGGGCAGCGGGGGCTAACTACAATGAGCAGTACTTC
TRBV6-5	TRBJ1-2	-	few	CASSYTGREDGYTF	TGTGCCAGCAGTTACACAGGCCGGGAGGATGGCTACACCTTC
TRBV9	TRBJ2-3	TRBD2	-	CAGSVSGGAPGDTQYF	TGTGCCGGCAGCGTTAGCGGGGGGGCCCCAGGGGATACGCAGTATTTT
TRBV7-6	TRBJ2-2	-	-	CASSFGGGTGELFF	TGTGCCAGCAGCTTTGGAGGGGGCACCGGGGAGCTGTTTTTT
TRBV20-1	TRBJ1-4	-	-	CSAPNSINEKLFF	TGCAGTGCCCCGAACAGCATTAATGAAAAACTGTTTTTT
TRBV10-3	TRBJ2-7	TRBD2	-	CATSGTTFHEQYF	TGTGCAACATCAGGGACTACCTTCCATGAGCAGTACTTC
TRBV14	TRBJ2-5	-	-	CASSHGLKWETQYF	TGTGCCAGCAGCCACGGTCTTAAGTGGGAGACCCAGTACTTC
TRBV20-1	TRBJ2-1	-	-	CSAWAPRHDEQFF	TGCAGTGCCTGGGCGCCCCGACACGATGAGCAGTTCTTC
TRBV6-1	TRBJ2-2	TRBD2	-	CASRKGSAGVRTGELFF	TGTGCCAGCAGGAAGGGCAGCGCGGGAGTAAGGACCGGGGAGCTGTTTTTT
TRBV7-6	TRBJ1-1	TRBD1	-	CASSSPGTGGAEAFF	TGTGCCAGCAGTTCCCCCGGGACAGGGGGCGCTGAAGCTTTCTTT
TRBV6-4	TRBJ2-1	-	few	CASSNAYNEQFF	TGTGCCAGCAGTAACGCCTACAATGAGCAGTTCTTC
TRBV27	TRBJ2-1	-	-	CASSPVMSSYNEQFF	TGTGCCAGCAGTCCCGTGATGAGCTCCTACAATGAGCAGTTCTTC
TRBV29-1	TRBJ2-7	-	-	CSVPLPGSSYEQYF	TGCAGCGTCCCCCTGCCAGGGAGCTCCTACGAGCAGTACTTC
TRBV18	TRBJ2-1	-	-	CASSPTGPERTYYNEQFF	TGTGCCAGCTCACCAACCGGTCCCGAGAGGACCTACTACAATGAGCAGTTCTTC
TRBV15	TRBJ2-7	TRBD1	few	CATSSPGTVDEQYF	TGTGCCACCAGCAGTCCCGGGACAGTGGACGAGCAGTACTTC
TRBV6-5	TRBJ2-3	-	few	CASARRPDTQYF	TGTGCCAGTGCCCGGCGCCCAGATACGCAGTATTTT
TRBV6-4	TRBJ1-2	TRBD1	-	CASSGAGTGDGYTF	TGTGCCAGCAGTGGCGCTGGGACAGGGGATGGCTACACCTTC
TRBV20-1	TRBJ2-1	-	-	CSAQKGSGDEQFF	TGCAGTGCGCAGAAGGGATCAGGGGATGAGCAGTTCTTC
TRBV2	TRBJ2-1	-	-	CASIGGHEQFF	TGTGCCAGCATAGGAGGCCATGAGCAGTTCTTC
TRBV19	TRBJ2-5	-	once	CASSTPDAQETQYF	TGTGCCAGTAGTACTCCAGATGCCCAAGAGACCCAGTACTTC
TRBV15	TRBJ2-6	-	-	CATSRELSPTSGANVLTF	TGTGCCACCAGCAGAGAGCTCTCCCCAACCTCTGGGGCTAACGTCCTGACTTTC
TRBV6-1	TRBJ2-1	TRBD2	-	CASRDRGGLPTNEQFF	TGTGCCAGCAGGGACCGGGGGGGCCTACCTACCAATGAGCAGTTCTTC
TRBV10-3	TRBJ2-1	TRBD2	-	CAISGRAGANEQFF	TGTGCCATCAGCGGACGAGCGGGGGCTAATGAGCAGTTCTTC
TRBV29-1	TRBJ1-5	-	few	CSVGGGGQPQHF	TGCAGCGTTGGGGGTGGTGGTCAGCCCCAGCATTTT
TRBV28	TRBJ2-7	-	-	CASSFQALPTYEQYF	TGTGCCAGCAGTTTCCAGGCCTTACCAACCTACGAGCAGTACTTC